These 22 T cell receptor beta chains were all obtained from the same sample, sequenced in a study of T-cell reconstitution after alpha-beta-depleted transplantation in children. Preparation of the TCRbeta library used unique molecular identifiers. TCRdb independently ran MiXCR on the PCR reads; one entry per CDR3 protein. The data hold hundreds of thousands of distinct CDR3 sequences, with over 10% observed a single time. The starting material was PBMCs, obtained before TCRalphabeta/CD19-depleted stem cell transplant. The receptors stem from a girl aged 2-15 years with congenital amegakaryocytic thrombocytopenia, due to receive a stem cell transplant.

This clonotype was recorded at least ten times. V is TRBV4-1 and J is TRBJ2-3; D ambiguous. The V gene's germline CDR1 is MGHRA and CDR2 YSYEKL. V was clipped by 3 bases and J by 1 base, with 11 bases between them. This CDR3 has 15 residues. Here the CDR3 reads CASSQIVHGTDTQYF. CDR3 sequence (DNA): TGCGCCAGCAGCCAGATAGTTCACGGCACAGATACGCAGTATTTT.

V gene TRBV7-9 combines with J gene TRBJ2-7; 7 bases fit TRBD1. Losses at the gene ends were 5 bases for V and 4 bases for J; bases not matched to a gene: 11. Germline CDR1 and CDR2: SEHNR and FQNEAQ (reference sequence). The CDR3 has 15 amino acids. The CDR3 reads CASSQSTGEGYEQYF. The DNA of the CDR3 is TGTGCCAGCAGCCAATCAACAGGGGAAGGGTACGAGCAGTACTTC.

J is TRBJ2-7 and V is TRBV20-1, with 10 bases fitting TRBD2. The CDR3 covers 14 residues. Germline-derived CDR1 and CDR2 are DFQATT and SNEGSKA (reference sequence). V was clipped by 6 bases and J by 4 bases; unmatched bases: 9. The CDR3 DNA reads TGCAGTGCGAAAGCGAGCGGGAGGGTGTACGAGCAGTACTTC. Translating it yields CSAKASGRVYEQYF.

This clonotype was seen repeatedly, ten times or more. The V and J genes are TRBV5-1 and TRBJ2-5, with unresolved D. Germline CDR1 and CDR2: SGHRS and YFSETQ. Trimming cost V 4 bases and J 0 bases, with 13 bases left between them. The CDR3 has 15 amino acids. The CDR3 nucleotides are TGCGCCAGCAGCCTGTTCCAGGTGGACCAAGAGACCCAGTACTTC. Protein sequence: CASSLFQVDQETQYF. The full variable domain, its missing parts supplied by reference TRBV5-1 and TRBJ2-5, is KAGVTQTPRYLIKTRGQQVTLSCSPISGHRSVSWYQQTPGQGLQFLFEYFSETQRNKGNFPGRFSGRQFSNSRSEMNVSTLELGDSALYLCASSLFQVDQETQYFGPGTRLLVL.

This clonotype came up many times. V and J are TRBV7-9 and TRBJ1-6, with D tentatively TRBD1 (5 bases). Trimming removed 3 bases at V and 9 bases at J, with 12 bases between. The CDR3 consists of 14 residues. Germline assignment: CDR1 SEHNR and CDR2 FQNEAQ (reference sequence). The CDR3 coding sequence is TGTGCCAGCAGCTTCGGGGGAGAGGGTTCACCCCTCCACTTT. Protein: CASSFGGEGSPLHF.

Only a few counts were recorded for this clonotype. The rearrangement joins TRBV7-8 to TRBJ2-3, with 10 bases fitting TRBD2. The CDR3 covers 18 residues. CDR1 is SGHVS and CDR2 is FQNEAQ in the germline V gene. V lost 5 bases, J lost 3 bases, and 14 bases stayed unmatched. The CDR3 DNA sequence: TGTGCCAGCAGCGAACCCCGTCGGGCTAGCGGGAGAACAGATACGCAGTATTTT. Translated: CASSEPRRASGRTDTQYF.

The sample holds a few counts of this clonotype. The V and J genes are TRBV10-2 and TRBJ2-5; D uncertain. The CDR3 contains 13 residues. The germline CDR1 and CDR2 sequences are WSHSY and SAAADI. V was trimmed by 8 bases and J by 1 base, leaving 11 bases between them. The CDR3 DNA sequence: TGCGCCAGCCGCCCGGAGTTCCAAGAGACCCAGTACTTC. The encoded protein is CASRPEFQETQYF.

The CDR3 bases are TGTGCCAGCAGCCCCCATATCACCGGGGAGCTGTTTTTT. Amino acid sequence: CASSPHITGELFF. The chain uses TRBV7-9 and TRBJ2-2, with D uncertain. The germline CDR1 and CDR2 sequences are SEHNR and FQNEAQ (reference sequence). The CDR3 spans 13 residues. V was trimmed by 5 bases and J by 4 bases, leaving 8 bases between them.

A remark on this clonotype: Because it lacks the conserved phenylalanine or tryptophan at the end, this CDR3 is likely a read error. The chain links TRBV12-3 or TRBV12-4 to TRBJ2-7, with D perhaps being TRBD1 or TRBD2 (5 bases each). V lost 3 bases, J lost 2 bases, and 20 bases lay in between. This CDR3 has 17 amino acids. The CDR3: CASSLGPRPLPTYEQYL. In DNA form, the CDR3 reads TGTGCCAGCAGTTTGGGACCCCGTCCCCTACCCACCTACGAGCAGTACTTG.

The chain has TRBV5-1 and TRBJ2-6, with no clear D. The germline V gene has CDR1 SGHRS and CDR2 YFSETQ. The CDR3 totals 16 residues. V was pared by 0 bases and J by 1 base, with 8 bases between. CDR3 sequence: CASSLEVGSGANVLTF. The CDR3 coding sequence is TGCGCCAGCAGCTTGGAAGTTGGGTCTGGGGCCAACGTCCTGACTTTC.

Many counts were recorded for this clonotype. The chain links TRBV7-6 to TRBJ2-1; 8 bases are a match to TRBD2. CDR1 SGHVS and CDR2 FNYEAQ come from the germline V gene. The CDR3 is 16 amino acids. Trimming removed 2 bases from V and 1 base from J; junction bases left unmatched: 4. The chain's CDR3 is CASSLFTSGSYNEQFF. The CDR3 DNA reads as TGTGCCAGCAGCTTATTTACTAGCGGATCCTACAATGAGCAGTTCTTC.

This clonotype occurred a few times. The V call is TRBV6-1, the J call TRBJ1-5; D gene uncertain. The germline V and J ends were trimmed by 2 bases and 2 bases, with 16 bases remaining between them. Germline assignment: CDR1 MNHNS and CDR2 SASEGT. This CDR3 region has 17 residues. The CDR3 loop is CASSEKAPNWGNQPQHF. CDR3 nucleotide sequence: TGTGCCAGCAGTGAAAAAGCCCCAAATTGGGGCAATCAGCCCCAGCATTTT.

This clonotype was picked up many times. The chain employs TRBV5-1 and TRBJ2-1; 7 bases agree with TRBD2. The germline CDR1 and CDR2 sequences are SGHRS and YFSETQ. The V segment lost 4 bases and the J segment 3 bases; nucleotides outside the gene matches: 7. The CDR3 runs 15 residues. CDR3 region: CASSQVASGYNEQFF. The CDR3 coding sequence is TGCGCCAGCAGCCAGGTGGCTAGCGGCTACAATGAGCAGTTCTTC.

This clonotype was detected many times. The rearrangement uses TRBV9 and TRBJ2-5, with 15 bases lining up with TRBD2. CDR1 is SGDLS and CDR2 is YYNGEE in the germline V gene. The CDR3 contains 18 residues. V lost 3 bases, J lost 2 bases, and 8 bases stayed unmatched. This chain's CDR3 is CASSEGTSGRPVQETQYF. In DNA, the CDR3 is TGTGCCAGCAGCGAAGGGACTAGCGGGAGGCCAGTTCAAGAGACCCAGTACTTC.

Note on this clonotype: This may stem from a read error, because a much larger clone lies one nucleotide away. The DNA for the CDR3 is TGTGCCAGCAGCTTCACTAGCGGGACCCACAGTGAGCAGTTCTTC. This translates into CASSFTSGTHSEQFF. This chain connects TRBV9 to TRBJ2-1; 10 bases are shared with TRBD2. V lost 4 bases, J lost 9 bases, and 10 bases stayed unmatched. Looked up from germline, CDR1 is SGDLS and CDR2 is YYNGEE. This CDR3 is 15 amino acids long.

This clonotype has more than one count but fewer than ten. This chain connects TRBV24-1 to TRBJ2-1; maybe TRBD2 (5 bases). CDR1 KGHDR and CDR2 SFDVKD come from the germline V gene. This CDR3 region has 13 residues. Trimming cost V 9 bases and J 7 bases, with 15 bases left between them. The CDR3 region is CATERTAGNEQFF. Written as DNA, the CDR3 is TGTGCCACCGAAAGGACTGCTGGTAATGAGCAGTTCTTC.

This clonotype was counted a few times. This chain uses TRBV5-1 with TRBJ2-1, with D hard to call. The V end was cut by 0 bases, the J end by 5 bases, with 15 bases between. Per the germline V gene, CDR1 is SGHRS and CDR2 is YFSETQ. The CDR3 is made up of 16 amino acids. This CDR3 is CASSLARMGSHNEQFF. CDR3 sequence (DNA): TGCGCCAGCAGCTTGGCTCGGATGGGCAGCCACAATGAGCAGTTCTTC.

There are many counts of this clonotype. The genes are TRBV20-1 and TRBJ2-2; 13 bases map to TRBD2. The CDR3 runs 16 residues. Germline V gene lookup returns CDR1 DFQATT and CDR2 SNEGSKA (reference sequence). V was pared by 1 base and J by 6 bases, with 5 bases of the junction left unmatched. This CDR3 is CSARVPGLAGSGELFF. CDR3 bases: TGCAGTGCTAGAGTGCCGGGACTAGCGGGATCCGGGGAGCTGTTTTTT.

With regard to this clonotype: One end of the junction does not line up with germline, which may come from a read error. The rearrangement joins TRBV24-1 to TRBJ2-2; D perhaps matches TRBD2 (5 bases). The CDR3 covers 14 residues. The germline V gene has CDR1 KGHDR and CDR2 SFDVKD. For the CDR3, the DNA is TGTGCCACAAATGGGCAGTTAAACACCGGGAAGCTGTTTTTT. Residues: CATNGQLNTGKLFF.

The sample holds a few counts of this clonotype. V usage is TRBV12-3 or TRBV12-4 and J usage is TRBJ2-1; 9 bases are shared with TRBD2. V was clipped by 7 bases and J by 6 bases; unmatched bases: 10. The CDR3 loop spans 15 amino acids. DNA of the CDR3: TGTGCCAGCACCCCGGTGCTAGCGGGAAGCAATGAGCAGTTCTTC. Translation: CASTPVLAGSNEQFF.

This clonotype was counted at least ten times. The CDR3 bases are TGTGCCACCACTCCGGACAGGGTTCGGGAAAAACTGTTTTTT. Translated, it gives CATTPDRVREKLFF. The chain carries TRBV15 and TRBJ1-4; 8 nucleotides line up with TRBD1. V was pared by 7 bases and J by 8 bases, with 9 bases of the junction left unmatched. The CDR3 contains 14 residues. Germline-derived CDR1 and CDR2 are LNHNV and YYDKDF (reference sequence).

This clonotype was seen repeatedly, ten times or more. The V gene is TRBV29-1, the J gene TRBJ2-1; D not resolved. The CDR3 consists of 12 residues. CDR1 is SQVTM and CDR2 is ANQGSEA in the germline V gene. V was clipped by 1 base and J by 15 bases, with 16 bases between them. DNA of the CDR3: TGCAGCGTTGAAGGATCGGCCCCCCTCCGGTTCTTC. Residues: CSVEGSAPLRFF.